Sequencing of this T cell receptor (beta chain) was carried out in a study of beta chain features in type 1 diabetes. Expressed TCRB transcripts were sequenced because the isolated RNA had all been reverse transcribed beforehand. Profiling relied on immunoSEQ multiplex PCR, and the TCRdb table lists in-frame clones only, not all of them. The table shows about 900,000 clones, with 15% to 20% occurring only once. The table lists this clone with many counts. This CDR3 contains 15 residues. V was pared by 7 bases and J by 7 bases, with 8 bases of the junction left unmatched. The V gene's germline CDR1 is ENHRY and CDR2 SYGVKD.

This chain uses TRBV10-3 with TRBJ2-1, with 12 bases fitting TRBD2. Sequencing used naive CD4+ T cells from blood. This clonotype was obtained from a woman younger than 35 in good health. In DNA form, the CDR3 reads TGTGCCATCACTTCACTAGCGGGAGGTGTTAATGAGCAGTTCTTC. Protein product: CAITSLAGGVNEQFF.